This TCR beta chain was identified in a study of blood T cell repertoires in COVID-19. Overall study context: In each case, the material was cDNA or gDNA derived from T cells, B-cell-depleted T cells, or PBMCs.

How the authors handled the data: Estimation of nucleated cell counts was performed using reference gene primer amplification. Data came from immunoSEQ multiplex PCR; TCRdb stores just in-frame clones and leaves some out. V, J and clone size were drawn from that table, and D and trimming were deduced from the DNA. The sample has about 170,000 clones; approximately 92% are singletons. V was pared by 3 bases and J by 3 bases, with 17 bases between. Looked up from germline, CDR1 is SGDLS and CDR2 is YYNGEE. This CDR3 is 16 amino acids long. The sample taken for sequencing was peripheral blood. This sequence originates from a man under 40 with COVID-19, enrolled during active disease. The V call is TRBV9, the J call TRBJ2-3; D perhaps matches TRBD2 (6 bases). CDR3 loop: CASSDPSASATDTQYF. The CDR3 DNA is TGTGCCAGCAGCGACCCATCGGCTAGCGCGACAGATACGCAGTATTTT.